Listed below are T cell receptor beta chains from one sample, sequenced in a study of blood T cell repertoires in COVID-19. TCRdb's table, derived via immunoSEQ multiplex PCR, lists solely in-frame clones and lacks some. The profile covers under 170,000 clones, with approximately 86% appearing a single time and 3% to 4% taken by the ten largest. Material: peripheral blood. These TCRs come from a man in his sixties or seventies with acute or convalescent COVID-19. Both conserved end residues are part of each CDR3. Each record gives: clone size, D gene, V gene, J gene, CDR3 protein, CDR3 DNA. A D gene is named only where the DNA matches it firmly. Clone size is shown for a subset of rows, as once, few, many or a class of expanded clone.

clone size: NA
D gene: TRBD2
V gene: TRBV7-3
J gene: TRBJ2-1
CDR3 protein: CASSSQSGLAGGEQFF
CDR3 DNA: TGTGCCAGCAGCTCCCAATCGGGACTAGCGGGAGGTGAGCAGTTCTTC

clone size: NA
D gene: TRBD2
V gene: TRBV27
J gene: TRBJ2-5
CDR3 protein: CASSPPLAGQETQYF
CDR3 DNA: TGTGCCAGCAGTCCCCCTCTAGCGGGCCAAGAGACCCAGTACTTC

clone size: NA
D gene: TRBD1
V gene: TRBV7-3
J gene: TRBJ2-5
CDR3 protein: CASSYYRGETQYF
CDR3 DNA: TGTGCCAGCAGCTACTACAGGGGGGAGACCCAGTACTTC

clone size: NA
D gene: NA
V gene: TRBV7-2
J gene: TRBJ1-5
CDR3 protein: CASSLARTRAGNQPQHF
CDR3 DNA: TGTGCCAGCAGCTTAGCACGGACGAGGGCTGGGAATCAGCCCCAGCATTTT

clone size: NA
D gene: NA
V gene: TRBV4-1
J gene: TRBJ2-2
CDR3 protein: CASSQMGTNTGELFF
CDR3 DNA: TGCGCCAGCAGCCAAATGGGCACGAACACCGGGGAGCTGTTTTTT

clone size: NA
D gene: NA
V gene: TRBV6-5
J gene: TRBJ1-3
CDR3 protein: CASSSGFGNTIYF
CDR3 DNA: TGTGCCAGCAGTTCAGGGTTTGGAAACACCATATATTTT

clone size: NA
D gene: TRBD1
V gene: TRBV24-1
J gene: TRBJ2-5
CDR3 protein: CATSVGGSGTGGETQYF
CDR3 DNA: TGTGCCACCAGTGTTGGCGGATCCGGGACAGGGGGAGAGACCCAGTACTTC

clone size: NA
D gene: TRBD1
V gene: TRBV4-1
J gene: TRBJ2-7
CDR3 protein: CASSQGGQGRHEQYF
CDR3 DNA: TGCGCCAGCAGCCAGGGGGGACAGGGTAGGCACGAGCAGTACTTC

clone size: once
D gene: NA
V gene: TRBV19
J gene: TRBJ1-2
CDR3 protein: CASSIQDSYGYTF
CDR3 DNA: TGTGCCAGTAGTATCCAGGATTCCTATGGCTACACCTTC

clone size: NA
D gene: TRBD1
V gene: TRBV18
J gene: TRBJ1-5
CDR3 protein: CASSPDRGIQPQHF
CDR3 DNA: TGTGCCAGCTCACCCGACAGGGGAATTCAGCCCCAGCATTTT

clone size: NA
D gene: TRBD1
V gene: TRBV5-1
J gene: TRBJ1-1
CDR3 protein: CASSLEGGPNTEAFF
CDR3 DNA: TGCGCCAGCAGCTTGGAAGGGGGCCCGAACACTGAAGCTTTCTTT

clone size: NA
D gene: TRBD2
V gene: TRBV4-3
J gene: TRBJ2-7
CDR3 protein: CASSQGLAGLYEQYF
CDR3 DNA: TGCGCCAGCAGCCAAGGGCTAGCGGGCCTCTACGAGCAGTACTTC

clone size: NA
D gene: NA
V gene: TRBV24-1
J gene: TRBJ2-7
CDR3 protein: CATSDSKGEGSYEQYF
CDR3 DNA: TGTGCCACCAGTGATAGTAAGGGGGAGGGCTCCTACGAGCAGTACTTC

clone size: NA
D gene: TRBD2
V gene: TRBV5-4
J gene: TRBJ2-3
CDR3 protein: CASTSLTSGSTDTQYF
CDR3 DNA: TGTGCCAGCACCTCCTTGACTAGCGGGAGCACAGATACGCAGTATTTT

clone size: NA
D gene: TRBD2
V gene: TRBV28
J gene: TRBJ2-5
CDR3 protein: CASSSPGTSGTLQETQYF
CDR3 DNA: TGTGCCAGCAGTTCTCCCGGGACTAGCGGTACCTTACAAGAGACCCAGTACTTC

clone size: NA
D gene: NA
V gene: TRBV5-1
J gene: TRBJ2-3
CDR3 protein: CASSLEFTQNTQYF
CDR3 DNA: TGCGCCAGCAGCTTGGAATTCACACAGAATACGCAGTATTTT

clone size: NA
D gene: NA
V gene: TRBV28
J gene: TRBJ1-1
CDR3 protein: CASIEMGQNTEAFF
CDR3 DNA: TGTGCCAGCATCGAGATGGGACAGAACACTGAAGCTTTCTTT

clone size: once
D gene: NA
V gene: TRBV7-2
J gene: TRBJ2-1
CDR3 protein: CASSLARGTYNEQFF
CDR3 DNA: TGTGCCAGCAGCTTAGCTCGCGGGACCTACAATGAGCAGTTCTTC

clone size: NA
D gene: NA
V gene: TRBV27
J gene: TRBJ2-3
CDR3 protein: CASSFPHTDTQYF
CDR3 DNA: TGTGCCAGCAGTTTTCCCCACACAGATACGCAGTATTTT

clone size: NA
D gene: NA
V gene: TRBV18
J gene: TRBJ1-1
CDR3 protein: CASSPGELGTEAFF
CDR3 DNA: TGTGCCAGCTCACCAGGGGAGCTGGGGACTGAAGCTTTCTTT

clone size: few
D gene: NA
V gene: TRBV7-2
J gene: TRBJ2-1
CDR3 protein: CAGADYNEQFF
CDR3 DNA: TGTGCCGGTGCGGACTACAATGAGCAGTTCTTC

clone size: NA
D gene: NA
V gene: TRBV4-3
J gene: TRBJ1-1
CDR3 protein: CASSQRTLSQAFF
CDR3 DNA: TGCGCCAGCAGCCAGAGGACACTTTCACAAGCTTTCTTT

clone size: NA
D gene: TRBD2
V gene: TRBV11-2
J gene: TRBJ2-1
CDR3 protein: CASSSETIAGVYNEQFF
CDR3 DNA: TGTGCCAGCAGCTCGGAAACTATAGCGGGAGTGTACAATGAGCAGTTCTTC

clone size: once
D gene: TRBD1
V gene: TRBV5-1
J gene: TRBJ2-1
CDR3 protein: CASSTSGQYNEQFF
CDR3 DNA: TGCGCCAGCAGCACCTCGGGACAGTACAATGAGCAGTTCTTC

clone size: few
D gene: TRBD2
V gene: TRBV9
J gene: TRBJ2-2
CDR3 protein: CASSVLSGRAGTGELFF
CDR3 DNA: TGTGCCAGCAGCGTCCTTAGCGGGAGGGCCGGCACCGGGGAGCTGTTTTTT

clone size: NA
D gene: NA
V gene: TRBV4-3
J gene: TRBJ1-6
CDR3 protein: CASSQDTGTVSPLHF
CDR3 DNA: TGCGCCAGCAGCCAAGATACAGGGACCGTTTCACCCCTCCACTTT

clone size: NA
D gene: NA
V gene: TRBV7-3
J gene: TRBJ2-7
CDR3 protein: CASSLTAGTEQYF
CDR3 DNA: TGTGCCAGCAGCTTAACGGCGGGGACCGAGCAGTACTTC

clone size: once
D gene: TRBD2
V gene: TRBV6-5
J gene: TRBJ2-7
CDR3 protein: CASRVLAGEDEQYF
CDR3 DNA: TGTGCCAGCAGGGTACTAGCGGGGGAGGACGAGCAGTACTTC

clone size: NA
D gene: NA
V gene: TRBV2
J gene: TRBJ1-5
CDR3 protein: CASRTVVGSGALGNQPQHF
CDR3 DNA: TGTGCCAGCAGGACCGTGGTAGGTTCAGGGGCGCTTGGCAATCAGCCCCAGCATTTT

clone size: once
D gene: NA
V gene: TRBV19
J gene: TRBJ1-1
CDR3 protein: CASSITQGLNTEAFF
CDR3 DNA: TGTGCCAGTAGTATAACCCAGGGCTTGAACACTGAAGCTTTCTTT

clone size: NA
D gene: NA
V gene: TRBV18
J gene: TRBJ1-1
CDR3 protein: CASSPGGGLRTEAFF
CDR3 DNA: TGTGCCAGCTCACCAGGCGGGGGCCTACGAACTGAAGCTTTCTTT

clone size: NA
D gene: TRBD2
V gene: TRBV18
J gene: TRBJ2-5
CDR3 protein: CASSPGTSGILETQYF
CDR3 DNA: TGTGCCAGCTCACCCGGGACTAGCGGGATCCTAGAGACCCAGTACTTC

clone size: NA
D gene: NA
V gene: TRBV5-4
J gene: TRBJ1-4
CDR3 protein: CASSSDGWGGLEKLFF
CDR3 DNA: TGTGCCAGCAGCTCAGATGGATGGGGGGGACTTGAAAAACTGTTTTTT

clone size: NA
D gene: TRBD2
V gene: TRBV19
J gene: TRBJ2-1
CDR3 protein: CASSIRTSGGSPPTYNEQFF
CDR3 DNA: TGTGCCAGTAGTATAAGGACTAGCGGGGGATCCCCTCCGACCTACAATGAGCAGTTCTTC

clone size: NA
D gene: NA
V gene: TRBV11-2
J gene: TRBJ2-3
CDR3 protein: CASSNPGFTDTQYF
CDR3 DNA: TGTGCCAGCAGCAACCCAGGGTTTACAGATACGCAGTATTTT

clone size: NA
D gene: TRBD1
V gene: TRBV28
J gene: TRBJ2-7
CDR3 protein: CATLRDRGTYEQYF
CDR3 DNA: TGTGCCACCCTCCGGGACAGGGGTACCTACGAGCAGTACTTC

clone size: NA
D gene: TRBD2
V gene: TRBV5-1
J gene: TRBJ2-1
CDR3 protein: CASSLELAGAREQFF
CDR3 DNA: TGCGCCAGCAGCTTGGAATTAGCGGGAGCTAGGGAGCAGTTCTTC

clone size: once
D gene: NA
V gene: TRBV7-2
J gene: TRBJ1-3
CDR3 protein: CASSPPPGYNTIYF
CDR3 DNA: TGTGCCAGCAGCCCTCCTCCAGGGTACAACACCATATATTTT

clone size: once
D gene: TRBD1
V gene: TRBV5-4
J gene: TRBJ1-1
CDR3 protein: CASSLGGQNLMNTEAFF
CDR3 DNA: TGTGCCAGCAGCTTGGGGGGACAGAATTTAATGAACACTGAAGCTTTCTTT

clone size: NA
D gene: TRBD1
V gene: TRBV28
J gene: TRBJ1-5
CDR3 protein: CASRVGTGEKNQPQHF
CDR3 DNA: TGTGCCAGCAGGGTGGGGACAGGTGAGAAGAATCAGCCCCAGCATTTT

clone size: NA
D gene: NA
V gene: TRBV19
J gene: TRBJ1-2
CDR3 protein: CASSARVNYGYTF
CDR3 DNA: TGTGCCAGTAGTGCCAGGGTTAACTATGGCTACACCTTC

clone size: NA
D gene: NA
V gene: TRBV10-2
J gene: TRBJ2-1
CDR3 protein: CASSAGRAVDNEQFF
CDR3 DNA: TGCGCCAGCAGTGCGGGCAGGGCGGTTGACAATGAGCAGTTCTTC

clone size: once
D gene: NA
V gene: TRBV18
J gene: TRBJ2-7
CDR3 protein: CASSPPASGYEQYF
CDR3 DNA: TGTGCCAGCTCACCTCCGGCCAGCGGTTATGAGCAGTACTTC

clone size: few
D gene: NA
V gene: TRBV30
J gene: TRBJ1-2
CDR3 protein: CAWSVLQRRGYTF
CDR3 DNA: TGTGCCTGGAGTGTACTCCAGAGGCGCGGCTACACCTTC

clone size: NA
D gene: NA
V gene: TRBV7-9
J gene: TRBJ2-7
CDR3 protein: CASSLAGAYEQYF
CDR3 DNA: TGTGCCAGCAGCTTAGCGGGAGCCTACGAGCAGTACTTC

clone size: NA
D gene: NA
V gene: TRBV28
J gene: TRBJ1-5
CDR3 protein: CASSLDPKNQPQHF
CDR3 DNA: TGTGCCAGCAGTCTAGATCCGAAGAACCAGCCCCAGCATTTT

clone size: once
D gene: TRBD1
V gene: TRBV11-2
J gene: TRBJ1-2
CDR3 protein: CASSLDPVTGDYYGYTF
CDR3 DNA: TGTGCCAGCAGCTTAGATCCCGTGACAGGGGATTACTATGGCTACACCTTC

clone size: NA
D gene: NA
V gene: TRBV5-6
J gene: TRBJ2-5
CDR3 protein: CASSLTVGEETQYF
CDR3 DNA: TGTGCCAGCAGCTTGACAGTCGGTGAGGAGACCCAGTACTTC

clone size: NA
D gene: NA
V gene: TRBV5-6
J gene: TRBJ2-7
CDR3 protein: CASSPGDSYEQYF
CDR3 DNA: TGTGCCAGCAGTCCGGGGGACTCCTACGAGCAGTACTTC

clone size: NA
D gene: NA
V gene: TRBV5-1
J gene: TRBJ1-1
CDR3 protein: CASSSQGTPEAFF
CDR3 DNA: TGCGCCAGCAGCAGCCAGGGGACCCCTGAAGCTTTCTTT

clone size: NA
D gene: TRBD1
V gene: TRBV4-1
J gene: TRBJ1-2
CDR3 protein: CASSLSAGGRYGYTF
CDR3 DNA: TGCGCCAGCAGCCTTTCGGCAGGGGGAAGATATGGCTACACCTTC

clone size: NA
D gene: TRBD2
V gene: TRBV3-1/TRBV3-2
J gene: TRBJ2-5
CDR3 protein: CASSQGLAGGGETQYF
CDR3 DNA: TGTGCCAGCAGCCAAGGACTGGCGGGAGGGGGAGAGACCCAGTACTTC

clone size: NA
D gene: NA
V gene: TRBV6-1
J gene: TRBJ2-5
CDR3 protein: CASSEGSQETQYF
CDR3 DNA: TGTGCCAGCAGTGAAGGCAGCCAAGAGACCCAGTACTTC

clone size: NA
D gene: NA
V gene: TRBV7-2
J gene: TRBJ2-7
CDR3 protein: CASSLPTYEQYF
CDR3 DNA: TGTGCCAGCAGCTTACCCACATACGAGCAGTACTTC